The next 26 T cell receptor beta chains were all read from a single sample in a study of metastatic and nonmetastatic thyroid tumors. TCRdb re-called clones from the PCR reads using MiXCR. The sample has more than 85,000 clones; around 7.8% are singletons. Thyroid surgery was preceded by no treatment in any patient. Sequencing was performed on blood. The origin of the receptors is a female donor with papillary thyroid cancer or a benign thyroid nodule (not recorded which). Some clones in this sample may be carry-over from other donors' samples.

This clone was observed many times. The chain links TRBV3-1 to TRBJ1-6; D not resolved. With 4 bases removed from V and 11 bases from J, the gap between germline ends came to 12 bases. The germline V gene has CDR1 LGHDT and CDR2 YNNKEL (reference sequence). The CDR3 is made up of 13 amino acids. The CDR3 DNA sequence: TGTGCCAGCAGCCGATCCCTTGGGGCACCCCTCCACTTT. The encoded protein is CASSRSLGAPLHF.

This clone has ten or more counts. The rearrangement joins TRBV2 to TRBJ2-1; a weak D match, TRBD2 (5 bases). Germline V gives CDR1 SNHLY, CDR2 FYNNEI. CDR3 length: 15 residues. The ends were cut back, 7 bases at V and 5 bases at J, with 18 bases in the middle. The CDR3 region is CASIRNDGLDNEQFF. CDR3 DNA sequence: TGTGCCAGCATTCGAAATGACGGACTGGACAATGAGCAGTTCTTC.

There are many counts of this clone. V and J are TRBV18 and TRBJ1-2; D is perhaps TRBD1 (6 bases). Deletions cut 2 bases from V and 3 bases from J, with 16 bases between. CDR1 and CDR2 from the germline V gene are KGHSH and LQKENI. This CDR3 has 16 amino acids. CDR3 nucleotides: TGTGCCAGCTCACCAACAGAAGCAGGGGCCGACTATGGCTACACCTTC. Amino acid sequence: CASSPTEAGADYGYTF.

A note on this clone: With a much larger clone just one base away, this may be a read error. This specimen includes other DNA sequences encoding the same CDR3. V usage is TRBV2 and J usage is TRBJ1-1; the D gene is possibly TRBD1 (6 bases). CDR1 is SNHLY and CDR2 is FYNNEI in the germline V gene. The CDR3 has 15 residues. CDR3 loop: CASSAEKTGVTEAFF. In DNA form, the CDR3 reads TGTGCCAGCAGTGCCGAGAAGACAGGCGTCACTGAAGCCTTCTTT.

For this clone: At one end, the junction sequence differs from germline, possibly due to a read error. This rearrangement joins TRBV19 to TRBJ2-5; D gene unclear. In germline, CDR1 is LNHDA, CDR2 SQIVND (reference sequence). This CDR3 contains 12 residues. Here the CDR3 reads CASRAGGETRYF. As DNA, the CDR3 is TGTGCCAGTAGGGCAGGCGGAGAGACCCGGTACTTC.

This clone was counted many times. The chain is built from TRBV4-2 and TRBJ2-3; 7 bases match TRBD2. The germline gives CDR1 LGHNA, CDR2 YNFKEQ. The V and J ends lost 1 base and 1 base, in that order; junction bases with no gene match: 2. This CDR3 contains 15 residues. Written as DNA, the CDR3 is TGTGCCAGCAGCCAAGGGACTAGGGGCACAGATACGCAGTATTTT. Amino acid sequence: CASSQGTRGTDTQYF.

This clone occurred a few times. The chain uses TRBV2 and TRBJ2-3; D might be TRBD2 (5 bases). Germline CDR1 and CDR2: SNHLY and FYNNEI. The CDR3 totals 15 residues. Deletions cut 1 base from V and 5 bases from J, with 13 bases between. The chain's CDR3 is CASSEGWTEGDTQYF. The DNA for the CDR3 is TGTGCCAGCAGTGAAGGGTGGACTGAGGGAGATACGCAGTATTTT.

V is TRBV6-1 and J is TRBJ1-4; unclear D gene. Trimming cost V 6 bases and J 8 bases, with 16 bases left between them. The CDR3 is 14 amino acids. Germline values: CDR1 MNHNS, CDR2 SASEGT. This CDR3 reads CASSSMGLDEKLFF. The CDR3 nucleotides are TGTGCCAGCAGCTCAATGGGGTTGGACGAAAAACTGTTTTTT.

In its sample, this clone was seen many times. Other nucleotide sequences in the sample specify the same CDR3. The genes are TRBV19 and TRBJ2-3, with TRBD1 matching over 10 bases. Germline V gene sequence: CDR1 LNHDA, CDR2 SQIVND (reference sequence). Trimming at V came to 3 bases and at J to 5 bases, leaving 2 bases not matched to a gene. The CDR3 contains 14 residues. The CDR3 DNA is TGTGCCAGTAGTATGGGGACAGGGGAAGATACGCAGTATTTT. It translates to CASSMGTGEDTQYF.

To note about this clone: A read error is possible here, since a much larger clone lies one base away. The sample carries other DNA sequences with the same CDR3. CDR3 amino acids: CSARGVGEFTGELFF. For the CDR3, the DNA is TGCAGTGCTAGGGGGGTCGGGGAGTTCACCGGGGAGCTGTTTTTT. The chain employs TRBV20-1 and TRBJ2-2; D could derive from TRBD1 or TRBD2 (5 bases each). The germline V gene has CDR1 DFQATT and CDR2 SNEGSKA (reference sequence). Trimming pared 3 bases from V and 4 bases from J, leaving 15 bases between. The CDR3 runs to 15 residues.

The V gene is TRBV5-4, the J gene TRBJ2-3, with a possible D match to TRBD1 (5 bases). The CDR3 contains 13 residues. The V gene lost 4 bases and the J gene lost 6 bases, with 12 bases spanning the gap. The germline CDR1 and CDR2 sequences are SGHNT and YYREEE (reference sequence). CDR3 DNA sequence: TGTGCCAGCAGCGCTAGACAGTCGGATACGCAGTATTTT. It codes for CASSARQSDTQYF.

The gene calls are TRBV11-3 and TRBJ2-2; D is ambiguous. CDR1 and CDR2 from the germline V gene are SGHNT and YENEEA. The CDR3 has 15 amino acids. V was clipped by 3 bases and J by 0 bases, with 8 bases between them. The CDR3 sequence is CASSLGSSNTGELFF. The CDR3 DNA follows: TGTGCCAGCAGCTTGGGCTCGTCGAACACCGGGGAGCTGTTTTTT.

This clone showed up just a few times. This chain connects TRBV3-1 to TRBJ2-1; 12 bases are shared with TRBD2. This CDR3 spans 16 amino acids. With 3 bases clipped from V and 4 bases from J, the junction kept 4 bases outside the gene matches. Germline lookup yields CDR1 LGHDT and CDR2 YNNKEL (reference sequence). In nucleotides, the CDR3 is TGTGCCAGCAGCCAGCTCGGGACTAGCGGGTACAATGAGCAGTTCTTC. It translates to CASSQLGTSGYNEQFF.

This clone was counted many times. This chain joins TRBV6-1 and TRBJ2-2, with D maybe TRBD1 (5 bases). The CDR3 sequence is 14 residues long. Germline values: CDR1 MNHNS, CDR2 SASEGT. The V end was cut by 4 bases, the J end by 3 bases, with 9 bases between. The CDR3 is CASSVAQDTGELFF. CDR3 nucleotide sequence: TGTGCCAGCAGTGTAGCACAGGACACCGGGGAGCTGTTTTTT.

Comment on this clone: A read error may explain this, as a much larger clone is one base away. The rearrangement links TRBV5-6 to TRBJ2-5; D gene ambiguous. Germline assignment: CDR1 SGHDT and CDR2 YYEEEE. The CDR3 contains 11 residues. As DNA, the CDR3 is TGTGCCAGCAGATTGGGGGAGACCCAGTACTTC. This encodes CASRLGETQYF.

In this sample, this clone turned up many times. The rearrangement joins TRBV20-1 to TRBJ2-7; D not certain. Trimming left V 5 bases short and J 3 bases short, with 8 bases between. Germline V gives CDR1 DFQATT, CDR2 SNEGSKA (reference sequence). The CDR3 is 11 amino acids. Here the CDR3 reads CSAGVYYEQYF. CDR3 coding DNA: TGCAGTGCTGGGGTATACTACGAGCAGTACTTC.

This clone was counted many times. This sequence joins TRBV20-1 and TRBJ1-6; D is possibly TRBD1 (5 bases). The length of the CDR3 is 13 residues. The ends were cut back, 3 bases at V and 6 bases at J, with 9 bases in the middle. Germline-derived CDR1 and CDR2 are DFQATT and SNEGSKA (reference sequence). CDR3: CSARPGSNSPLHF. The CDR3 DNA reads TGCAGTGCTAGGCCAGGGAGTAATTCACCCCTCCACTTT.

This clone was counted many times. The chain employs TRBV6-1 and TRBJ1-2, with 7 bases that match TRBD1. The CDR3 runs to 15 residues. The V gene's germline CDR1 is MNHNS and CDR2 SASEGT. V shed 3 bases and J 4 bases; nucleotides not matched to a gene: 8. The CDR3 DNA is TGTGCCAGCAGTGACCGAACAGGGGTGGGCTATGGCTACACCTTC. Translating gives CASSDRTGVGYGYTF.

This clone showed up many times. This chain joins TRBV11-2 and TRBJ2-7; D may be TRBD2 (6 bases). V lost 3 bases and J 3 bases, leaving 12 bases between the germline ends. The CDR3 loop spans 14 amino acids. Germline V gene lookup returns CDR1 SGHAT and CDR2 FQNNGV. CDR3 sequence (DNA): TGTGCCAGCAGCTTGGGCGGGGCCAGCTACGAGCAGTACTTC. Its protein is CASSLGGASYEQYF.

The table lists this clone with many counts. V usage is TRBV5-6 and J usage is TRBJ1-2; no clear D. The CDR3 runs to 12 residues. Trimming left V 4 bases short and J 4 bases short, with 8 bases between. The germline V gene has CDR1 SGHDT and CDR2 YYEEEE. The CDR3 reads CASSPQSYGYTF. CDR3 DNA sequence: TGTGCCAGCAGCCCCCAGTCCTATGGCTACACCTTC.

This clone has only a few counts. The genes are TRBV6-1 and TRBJ2-3, with TRBD2 identical over 7 bases. CDR3 length equals 14 residues. The V and J ends lost 8 bases and 4 bases, in that order; junction bases with no gene match: 9. The germline V gene encodes CDR1 MNHNS and CDR2 SASEGT. For the CDR3, the DNA is TGTGCCAGCGACGGGGGGTGGCACTCAGATACGCAGTATTTT. Amino acids: CASDGGWHSDTQYF.

This sequence joins TRBV6-1 and TRBJ2-1, with TRBD2 matching over 9 bases. This CDR3 is built from 15 residues. The ends lost 6 bases at V and 8 bases at J; junction bases unmatched: 11. Per germline, CDR1 MNHNS and CDR2 SASEGT. CDR3 DNA sequence: TGTGCCAGCAGCGGGACTAGCTGGTGCAGGGATGAGCAGTTCTTC. Its translation: CASSGTSWCRDEQFF.

This clone was detected ten times or more. The V gene is TRBV6-1, the J gene TRBJ2-7, with D possibly matching TRBD2 (7 bases). The CDR3 runs to 16 residues. Germline CDR1 reads MNHNS; CDR2 reads SASEGT. The ends were cut back, 7 bases at V and 2 bases at J, with 21 bases in the middle. CDR3 bases: TGTGCCAGCAAGAAGGCCCCCCGGGGGGCGACCTACGAGCAGTACTTC. This sequence encodes CASKKAPRGATYEQYF.

The sample holds many counts of this clone. The rearrangement links TRBV7-9 to TRBJ2-5; D is possibly TRBD2 (5 bases). The CDR3 sequence is 13 residues long. CDR1 SEHNR and CDR2 FQNEAQ come from the germline V gene (reference sequence). The V and J ends lost 5 bases and 1 base respectively, with 8 bases between them. The CDR3 spells CASSSTSQETQYF. For the CDR3, the DNA is TGTGCCAGCAGCAGTACTAGCCAAGAGACCCAGTACTTC.

This clone was seen many times. The chain carries TRBV2 and TRBJ1-6; 8 nucleotides line up with TRBD1. The CDR3 has 15 residues. The junction had 8 bases not matched to a gene; V was cut back by 5 bases and J by 8 bases. Germline V CDR1 and CDR2: SNHLY, FYNNEI. The DNA for the CDR3 is TGTGCCAGCAGTACCGGGACAGGAAAACATTCACCCCTCCACTTT. Its protein is CASSTGTGKHSPLHF.

The table lists this clone with many counts. The chain uses TRBV7-9 and TRBJ2-5; D is undetermined. The germline V gene has CDR1 SEHNR and CDR2 FQNEAQ (reference sequence). The CDR3 has 13 residues. Trimming left V 4 bases short and J 3 bases short, with 9 bases between. CDR3 sequence (DNA): TGTGCCAGCAGCTCAACGGACGAAGAGACCCAGTACTTC. Encoded protein: CASSSTDEETQYF. Full variable domain (rest looked up from reference TRBV7-9 and TRBJ2-5): DTGVSQNPRHKITKRGQNVTFRCDPISEHNRLYWYRQTLGQGPEFLTYFQNEAQLEKSRLLSDRFSAERPKGSFSTLEIQRTEQGDSAMYLCASSSTDEETQYFGPGTRLLVL.